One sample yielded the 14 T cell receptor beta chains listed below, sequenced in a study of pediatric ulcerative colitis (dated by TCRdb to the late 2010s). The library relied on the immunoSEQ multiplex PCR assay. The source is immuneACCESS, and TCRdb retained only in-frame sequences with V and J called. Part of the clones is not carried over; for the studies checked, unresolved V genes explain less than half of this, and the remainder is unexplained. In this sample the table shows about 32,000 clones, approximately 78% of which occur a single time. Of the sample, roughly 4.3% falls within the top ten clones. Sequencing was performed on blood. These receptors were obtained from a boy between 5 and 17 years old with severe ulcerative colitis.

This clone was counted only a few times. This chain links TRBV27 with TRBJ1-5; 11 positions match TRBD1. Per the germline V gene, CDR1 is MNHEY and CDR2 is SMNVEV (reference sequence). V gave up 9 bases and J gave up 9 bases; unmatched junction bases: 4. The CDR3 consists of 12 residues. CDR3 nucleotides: TGTGCCAGTGGACAGGGGGCCCTGCCCCAGCATTTT. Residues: CASGQGALPQHF.

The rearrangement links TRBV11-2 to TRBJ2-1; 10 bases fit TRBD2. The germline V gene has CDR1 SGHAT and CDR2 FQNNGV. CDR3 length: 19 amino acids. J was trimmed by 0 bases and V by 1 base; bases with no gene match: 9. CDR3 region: CASSLGLAGEKSSYNEQFF. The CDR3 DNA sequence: TGTGCCAGCAGCTTAGGTCTAGCGGGGGAGAAGAGCTCCTACAATGAGCAGTTCTTC.

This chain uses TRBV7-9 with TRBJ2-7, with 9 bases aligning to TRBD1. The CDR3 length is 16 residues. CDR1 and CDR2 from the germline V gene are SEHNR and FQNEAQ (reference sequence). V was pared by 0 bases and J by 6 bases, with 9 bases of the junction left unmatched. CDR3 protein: CASSLAMGDRVFEQYF. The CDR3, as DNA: TGTGCCAGCAGCTTAGCAATGGGGGACAGGGTGTTCGAGCAGTACTTC.

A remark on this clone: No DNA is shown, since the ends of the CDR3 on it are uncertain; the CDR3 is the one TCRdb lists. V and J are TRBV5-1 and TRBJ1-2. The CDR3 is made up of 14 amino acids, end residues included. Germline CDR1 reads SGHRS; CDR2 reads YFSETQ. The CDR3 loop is CASSLGTSGRGYTF.

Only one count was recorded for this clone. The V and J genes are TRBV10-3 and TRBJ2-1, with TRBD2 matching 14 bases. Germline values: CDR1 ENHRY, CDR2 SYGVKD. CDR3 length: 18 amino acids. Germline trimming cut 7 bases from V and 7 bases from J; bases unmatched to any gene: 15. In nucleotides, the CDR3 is TGTGCCATCACCTCTACCCGACTAGCGGGGGGGATTAGAAATGAGCAGTTCTTC. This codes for CAITSTRLAGGIRNEQFF.

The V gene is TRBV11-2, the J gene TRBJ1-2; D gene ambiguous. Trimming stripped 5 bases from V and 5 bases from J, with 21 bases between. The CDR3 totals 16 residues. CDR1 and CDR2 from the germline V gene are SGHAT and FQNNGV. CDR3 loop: CASSPENSPPPYGYTF. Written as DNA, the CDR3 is TGTGCCAGCAGCCCGGAGAACTCACCCCCTCCGTATGGCTACACCTTC.

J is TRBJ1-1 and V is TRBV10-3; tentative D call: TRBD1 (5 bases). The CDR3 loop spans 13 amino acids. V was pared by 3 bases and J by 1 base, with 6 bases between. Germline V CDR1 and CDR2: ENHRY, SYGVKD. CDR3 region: CAISDRENTEAFF. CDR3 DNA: TGTGCCATCAGTGACAGGGAGAACACTGAAGCTTTCTTT.

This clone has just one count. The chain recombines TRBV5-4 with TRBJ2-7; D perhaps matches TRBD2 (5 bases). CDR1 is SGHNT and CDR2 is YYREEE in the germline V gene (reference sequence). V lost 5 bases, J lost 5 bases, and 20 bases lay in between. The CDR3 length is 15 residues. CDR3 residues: CASSPERVGKDEQYF. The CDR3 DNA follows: TGTGCCAGCAGTCCGGAACGGGTCGGGAAGGACGAGCAGTACTTC.

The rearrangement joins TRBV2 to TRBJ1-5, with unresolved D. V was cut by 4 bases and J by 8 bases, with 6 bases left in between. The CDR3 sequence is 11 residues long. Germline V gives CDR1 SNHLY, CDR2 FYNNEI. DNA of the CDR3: TGTGCCAGCAGTGTAGGTGAGCCCCAGCATTTT. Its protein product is CASSVGEPQHF.

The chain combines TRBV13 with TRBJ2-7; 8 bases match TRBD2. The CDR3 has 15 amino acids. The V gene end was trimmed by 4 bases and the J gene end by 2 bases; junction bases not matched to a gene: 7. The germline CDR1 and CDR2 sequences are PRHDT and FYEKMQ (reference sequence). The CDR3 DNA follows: TGTGCCAGCAGCTCCTCGCCGGGGGGGGCCTACGAGCAGTACTTC. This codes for CASSSSPGGAYEQYF.

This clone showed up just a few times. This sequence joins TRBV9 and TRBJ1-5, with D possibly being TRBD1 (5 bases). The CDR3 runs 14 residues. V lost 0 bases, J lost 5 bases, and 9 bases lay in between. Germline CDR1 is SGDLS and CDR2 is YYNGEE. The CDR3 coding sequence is TGTGCCAGCAGCGTAGGGGGCACCCATCAGCCCCAGCATTTT. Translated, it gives CASSVGGTHQPQHF.

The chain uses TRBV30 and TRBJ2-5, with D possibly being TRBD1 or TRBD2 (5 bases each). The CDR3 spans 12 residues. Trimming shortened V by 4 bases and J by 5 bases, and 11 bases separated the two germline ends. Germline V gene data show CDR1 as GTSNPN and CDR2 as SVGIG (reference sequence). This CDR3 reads CAWTGTLETQYF. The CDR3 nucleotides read TGTGCCTGGACCGGGACCTTGGAGACCCAGTACTTC.

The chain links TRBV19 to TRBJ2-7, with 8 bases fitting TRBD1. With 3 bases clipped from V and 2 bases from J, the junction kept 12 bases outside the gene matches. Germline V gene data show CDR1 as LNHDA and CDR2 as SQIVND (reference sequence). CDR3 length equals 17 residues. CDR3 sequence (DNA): TGTGCCAGTAGTATCGGGGGATGGGACAGGACACCCTACGAGCAGTACTTC. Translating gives CASSIGGWDRTPYEQYF.

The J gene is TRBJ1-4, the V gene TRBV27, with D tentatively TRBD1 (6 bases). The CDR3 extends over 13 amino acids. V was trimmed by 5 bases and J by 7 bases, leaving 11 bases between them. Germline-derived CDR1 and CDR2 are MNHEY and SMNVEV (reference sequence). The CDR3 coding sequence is TGTGCCAGCAGTCACTGGGGGCTTGAAAAACTGTTTTTT. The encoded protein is CASSHWGLEKLFF.